This T cell receptor beta chain was sequenced for a study of blood T cell repertoires in COVID-19. Study in general: COVID-19 samples from acute and convalescent phases originated in the United States, Italy and Spain.

Recruitment covered about two dozen US areas and drew participants whose ages spanned about 18 to 100 years. Per the study methods: It was from reference gene primer amplification that nucleated cell counts were estimated. The repertoire was sequenced with immunoSEQ multiplex PCR; TCRdb's copy has only in-frame clones and lacks some. The V and J calls and clone size were taken over from that table, and D and trimming were inferred from the DNA. The sample has about 200,000 clones; around three quarters are singletons. V was shortened by 6 bases and J by 7 bases, with 19 bases between the two germline ends. Per the germline V gene, CDR1 is SGHTA and CDR2 is FQGNSA. CDR3 length: 16 amino acids.

The receptor comes from a woman in her forties or fifties with acute COVID-19. Input material: PBMCs or T cells enriched from blood (not recorded which). This chain connects TRBV7-2 to TRBJ1-6; TRBD1 might be the D (6 bases). The CDR3 nucleotides read TGTGCCAGCAGTCAAGAGAATACAGGGAGCAATTCACCCCTCCACTTT. It translates to CASSQENTGSNSPLHF.